This is a list of T cell receptor beta chains from one sample in a study of resident and recirculating memory T cells in vitiligo. Here immunoSEQ multiplex PCR was the method, and the copy in TCRdb shows in-frame clones only, minus some. This sample has 70,000 to 85,000 clones; roughly 90% occur once, and the top ten carry less than 5%. Sequencing was carried out using blood. These receptors all come from a male donor with vitiligo. Each CDR3 is given with its conserved first and last residue. D genes are given only for firm matches. Only part of the rows carry a size: once, few, many, or a class if the clone is expanded.

15	TRBV6-4	TRBD1	TRBJ2-1	once	TGTGCCAGCAGTGTTGGGGACAGCTCCTACAATGAGCAGTTCTTC	CASSVGDSSYNEQFF
16	TRBV10-2	TRBD1	TRBJ2-7	-	TGCGCCAGCTTCGGACAGGGAGGTCTCGGACTTGCCGAGCAGTACTTC	CASFGQGGLGLAEQYF
16	TRBV5-1	TRBD1	TRBJ2-2	-	TGCGCCAGCAGCCCCCAGGGGCAGGGGGTAGTCGGGGAGCTGTTTTTT	CASSPQGQGVVGELFF
15	TRBV7-7	-	TRBJ2-5	-	TGTGCTAGCAGCTTAGGGCAGGGGGGTCAAGAGACCCAGTACTTC	CASSLGQGGQETQYF
16	TRBV9	TRBD2	TRBJ2-3	-	TGTGCCAGCAGCGTAGGAGCGGGGGCCTACACAGATACGCAGTATTTT	CASSVGAGAYTDTQYF
13	TRBV19	-	TRBJ2-7	-	TGTGCCAGTAGTATAGGACACTCCTACGAGCAGTACTTC	CASSIGHSYEQYF
16	TRBV5-6	-	TRBJ2-5	-	TGTGCCAGCAGCTTGACCTTGGGGCCTGATGGTGAGACCCAGTACTTC	CASSLTLGPDGETQYF
13	TRBV6-5	-	TRBJ1-1	-	TGTGCCAGCAGTTGGGAGGTCAACACTGAAGCTTTCTTT	CASSWEVNTEAFF
13	TRBV6-1	-	TRBJ2-1	-	TGTGCCAGCAGTGAAGCGTATCGGTATGAGCAGTTCTTC	CASSEAYRYEQFF
15	TRBV4-2	TRBD1	TRBJ2-1	-	TGTGCCAGCAGCCTCCGACAAGGGCCAGGGGGTGAGCAGTTCTTC	CASSLRQGPGGEQFF
15	TRBV18	-	TRBJ1-3	-	TGTGCCAGCTCACCCCAACAGTCCTCTGGAAACACCATATATTTT	CASSPQQSSGNTIYF
17	TRBV7-2	TRBD2	TRBJ2-3	once	TGTGCCAGCACCGGAACTAGCGGGGGGGGAACCACAGATACGCAGTATTTT	CASTGTSGGGTTDTQYF